This T cell receptor (beta chain) was sequenced during a study of quantifying T cell responses using KT2 cells. Study overall: cDNA was made from DNase-treated RNA using alpha and beta constant primers.

Losses at the gene ends were 2 bases for V and 8 bases for J; bases not matched to a gene: 0. The CDR3 is made up of 12 amino acids. Per germline, CDR1 PRHDT and CDR2 FYEKMQ (reference sequence). KT2, a clone with a known TCR, was spiked into unfractionated PBMC. An oligo carrying a UMI was ligated to the cDNA 3' end. First-round PCR used 3 to 4 cycles and beta primers RC1.1 and RC1.2 covering TRBC1 and TRBC2. MiXCR, applied by TCRdb to the UMI-ligation and nested PCR reads, yields one record per CDR3 protein. Seen here are 25,000 to 35,000 distinct CDR3 sequences, about 7.1% observed once, and the top ten hold 15% to 18%.

V is TRBV13 and J is TRBJ2-1; TRBD1 matches 7 bases. Sequencing was performed on PBMCs spiked with cells of the T cell clone KT2. This TCR was recovered from a human donor. The CDR3: CASSLTGDEQFF. DNA of the CDR3: TGTGCCAGCAGCTTAACAGGGGATGAGCAGTTCTTC.